These 32 T cell receptor beta chains came from one sample sequenced in a study of T cell changes during pregnancy in multiple sclerosis. Generated by immunoSEQ multiplex PCR, the TCRdb table keeps only in-frame clones and is missing some. The sample lists around 69,000 clones, roughly 90% occurring once. The material was peripheral blood, obtained in the first trimester of pregnancy. The receptor source for this set is a female donor with multiple sclerosis, enrolled in a pregnancy study.

A note on this clone: Different DNA sequences within this sample yield the same CDR3. The chain has TRBV9 and TRBJ2-7; TRBD1 matches 8 bases. V lost 0 bases to trimming and J lost 4 bases; unmatched junction nucleotides: 3. CDR3 length: 14 amino acids. Germline V gene lookup returns CDR1 SGDLS and CDR2 YYNGEE. CDR3 protein: CASSVDQGAYEQYF. The CDR3 coding sequence is TGTGCCAGCAGCGTAGACCAGGGGGCTTACGAGCAGTACTTC.

In this sample, this clone turned up once. This chain joins TRBV27 and TRBJ1-1; 9 bases map to TRBD1. CDR1 and CDR2 from the germline V gene are MNHEY and SMNVEV (reference sequence). The CDR3 has 21 amino acids. With V trimmed by 3 bases and J by 1 base, 21 bases remained unmatched. CDR3 in amino acids: CASSFMGTGYGAERPNTEAFF. In DNA form, the CDR3 reads TGTGCCAGCAGTTTCATGGGGACAGGGTACGGGGCAGAACGTCCGAACACTGAAGCTTTCTTT.

The chain employs TRBV7-2 and TRBJ2-7; no firm D call. CDR3 length equals 12 residues. CDR1 SGHTA and CDR2 FQGNSA come from the germline V gene. Trimming removed 1 base at V and 3 bases at J, with 4 bases between. CDR3 sequence reads: CASSLGDYEQYF. In DNA form, the CDR3 reads TGTGCCAGCAGCTTAGGCGACTACGAGCAGTACTTC.

The genes are TRBV27 and TRBJ2-6, with D perhaps matching TRBD2 (5 bases). This CDR3 has 17 residues. V lost 2 bases and J 0 bases, leaving 11 bases between the germline ends. The germline V gene encodes CDR1 MNHEY and CDR2 SMNVEV (reference sequence). Here the CDR3 reads CASSLVGLSSGANVLTF. The CDR3 DNA reads TGTGCCAGCAGTTTAGTAGGACTGAGCTCTGGGGCCAACGTCCTGACTTTC. Using reference TRBV27 and TRBJ2-6 for the parts outside the CDR3, the full variable domain is EAQVTQNPRYLITVTGKKLTVTCSQNMNHEYMSWYRQDPGLGLRQIYYSMNVEVTDKGDVPEGYKVSRKEKRNFPLILESPSPNQTSLYFCASSLVGLSSGANVLTFGAGSRLTVL.

This sequence joins TRBV7-9 and TRBJ1-2; D call uncertain. The germline V gene has CDR1 SEHNR and CDR2 FQNEAQ (reference sequence). V lost 3 bases, J lost 8 bases, and 13 bases lay in between. CDR3 length: 13 residues. Here the CDR3 DNA reads TGTGCCAGCAGCTTGTCGCTGACTGGAGGCTACACCTTC. It specifies CASSLSLTGGYTF.

The gene calls are TRBV25-1 and TRBJ2-5, with D possibly being TRBD2 (5 bases). The CDR3 runs 13 residues. CDR1 is MGHDK, CDR2 SYGVNS, per germline. Trimming shortened V by 6 bases and J by 5 bases, and 13 bases separated the two germline ends. CDR3 protein: CASRMRVEETQYF. As DNA, the CDR3 is TGTGCCAGCAGGATGAGGGTGGAGGAGACCCAGTACTTC.

This chain joins TRBV9 and TRBJ2-1; possibly TRBD1 for D (5 bases). Germline loops: CDR1 SGDLS, CDR2 YYNGEE. This CDR3 is built from 15 residues. V shed 3 bases and J shed 6 bases, with 16 bases lying between them. The CDR3 DNA is TGTGCCAGCAGCGCTCGTACAACAGGATCCAATGAGCAGTTCTTC. Protein: CASSARTTGSNEQFF.

This chain links TRBV9 with TRBJ2-6; D is ambiguous. CDR3 size: 13 residues. Per germline, CDR1 SGDLS and CDR2 YYNGEE. The V end was cut by 7 bases, the J end by 2 bases, with 7 bases between. As DNA, the CDR3 is TGTGCCAGCCTCTCTACTGGGGCCAACGTCCTGACTTTC. Translated, it gives CASLSTGANVLTF. Together with reference TRBV9 and TRBJ2-6, the CDR3 gives the full variable domain: DSGVTQTPKHLITATGQRVTLRCSPRSGDLSVYWYQQSLDQGLQFLIQYYNGEERAKGNILERFSAQQFPDLHSELNLSSLELGDSALYFCASLSTGANVLTFGAGSRLTVL.

V usage is TRBV2 and J usage is TRBJ2-1; 11 bases agree with TRBD2. Germline CDR1 reads SNHLY; CDR2 reads FYNNEI. V gave up 7 bases and J gave up 5 bases; unmatched junction bases: 4. The CDR3 is 14 amino acids. This CDR3 is CASTGTSGNNEQFF. The CDR3 coding sequence is TGTGCCAGCACTGGGACTAGCGGCAACAATGAGCAGTTCTTC.

This clone appeared once. This chain joins TRBV7-2 and TRBJ2-7; the match to TRBD2 covers 16 bases. With V trimmed by 7 bases and J by 6 bases, 9 bases remained unmatched. Germline V CDR1 and CDR2: SGHTA, FQGNSA. There are 16 residues in the CDR3. The CDR3 loop reads CASTTPGTSGRGEQYF. The CDR3, as DNA: TGTGCCAGCACCACCCCAGGGACTAGCGGGAGGGGCGAGCAGTACTTC.

The rearrangement links TRBV7-9 to TRBJ2-2, with a possible D match to TRBD2 (6 bases). CDR1 and CDR2 from the germline V gene are SEHNR and FQNEAQ (reference sequence). The V end was cut by 5 bases, the J end by 5 bases, with 24 bases between. The CDR3 runs to 18 residues. The CDR3 protein is CASSLSWAGRMETGELFF. The CDR3 DNA reads as TGTGCCAGCAGCCTATCCTGGGCAGGGAGGATGGAGACCGGGGAGCTGTTTTTT.

The V call is TRBV7-2, the J call TRBJ2-5; weak D call: TRBD2 (7 bases). CDR3 size: 15 residues. Deletions cut 1 base from V and 5 bases from J, with 14 bases between. The germline gives CDR1 SGHTA, CDR2 FQGNSA. This CDR3 is CASSLVGGRGETQYF. CDR3 DNA: TGTGCCAGCAGCTTAGTGGGGGGGCGCGGGGAGACCCAGTACTTC. The whole variable domain, filled in from reference TRBV7-2 and TRBJ2-5, reads GAGVSQSPSNKVTEKGKDVELRCDPISGHTALYWYRQSLGQGLEFLIYFQGNSAPDKSGLPSDRFSAERTGGSVSTLTIQRTQQEDSAVYLCASSLVGGRGETQYFGPGTRLLVL.

The CDR3 DNA sequence: TGTGCCAGCAGCCCCGACAGGGTTCGGAGTTACGAGCAGTACTTC. Translation gives CASSPDRVRSYEQYF. The chain is built from TRBV5-6 and TRBJ2-7; 7 bases are shared with TRBD1. Germline V gene lookup returns CDR1 SGHDT and CDR2 YYEEEE. The CDR3 covers 15 residues. The trim removed 4 bases at V and 4 bases at J, leaving 11 bases unmatched.

The V and J genes are TRBV29-1 and TRBJ2-7; TRBD2 aligns across 7 bases. The CDR3 sequence is 13 residues long. CDR1 is SQVTM, CDR2 ANQGSEA, per germline. The V and J ends lost 5 bases and 3 bases, in that order; junction bases with no gene match: 7. CDR3 DNA: TGCAGCGTTATAGTAGCGGGCTTCTACGAGCAGTACTTC. It translates to CSVIVAGFYEQYF.

This sequence joins TRBV19 and TRBJ2-7, with 8 bases that match TRBD1. Germline CDR1 and CDR2: LNHDA and SQIVND (reference sequence). Trimming cost V 10 bases and J 5 bases; bases outside gene matches: 10. This CDR3 contains 13 residues. The CDR3 spells CATATDRAHEQYF. Written as DNA, the CDR3 is TGTGCCACGGCTACGGACAGGGCCCACGAGCAGTACTTC.

The genes are TRBV28 and TRBJ2-7; 13 bases map to TRBD2. With 7 bases clipped from V and 3 bases from J, the junction kept 15 bases outside the gene matches. The CDR3 consists of 18 residues. CDR1 and CDR2 (germline): MDHEN, SYDVKM. The CDR3 bases are TGTGCCAGCACCCTAGGGACTAGCGGGAACTTCGTCTTCTACGAGCAGTACTTC. It codes for CASTLGTSGNFVFYEQYF.

The chain uses TRBV13 and TRBJ2-3; the match to TRBD1 covers 9 bases. The CDR3 spans 15 residues. CDR1 is PRHDT, CDR2 FYEKMQ, per germline (reference sequence). V lost 3 bases, J lost 5 bases, and 6 bases stayed unmatched. CDR3 sequence: CASSLPGQGIDTQYF. CDR3 DNA sequence: TGTGCCAGCAGCTTGCCGGGACAGGGAATAGATACGCAGTATTTT.

The J gene is TRBJ2-1, the V gene TRBV27; a possible D gene is TRBD2 (6 bases). V lost 4 bases to trimming and J lost 7 bases, with 20 bases between them. The CDR3 is 16 residues long. The germline V gene has CDR1 MNHEY and CDR2 SMNVEV (reference sequence). The DNA for the CDR3 is TGTGCCAGCAGTTCCCGACTGGGACTCCATTGGAATGAGCAGTTCTTC. Amino acid sequence: CASSSRLGLHWNEQFF.

V is TRBV4-3 and J is TRBJ2-2, with no clear D. Trimming shortened V by 0 bases and J by 3 bases, and 14 bases separated the two germline ends. The germline V gene encodes CDR1 LGHNA and CDR2 YSLEER. The CDR3 extends over 17 amino acids. The CDR3 spells CASSQDSRLYYTGELFF. The CDR3 nucleotides are TGCGCCAGCAGCCAAGACTCGCGACTGTATTACACCGGGGAGCTGTTTTTT.

This clone was observed once. J is TRBJ2-1 and V is TRBV7-3; D ambiguous. Germline V gene data show CDR1 as SGHTA and CDR2 as FQGTGA. The CDR3 contains 16 residues. The ends were cut back, 2 bases at V and 8 bases at J, with 19 bases in the middle. Written as DNA, the CDR3 is TGTGCCAGCAGCTTAGGTCTAGATTTGACGGAAGATGAGCAGTTCTTC. This encodes CASSLGLDLTEDEQFF.

In this sample, this clone turned up once. This chain uses TRBV9 with TRBJ2-2; unclear D gene. With 4 bases removed from V and 7 bases from J, the gap between germline ends came to 17 bases. From germline, CDR1 is SGDLS and CDR2 YYNGEE. The CDR3 length is 15 residues. The CDR3 is CASSLSPTPHGELFF. The DNA for the CDR3 is TGTGCCAGCAGCCTCAGCCCGACACCTCACGGGGAGCTGTTTTTT.

V usage is TRBV11-2 and J usage is TRBJ2-7; 10 bases are shared with TRBD1. After removal of 5 bases from V and 5 bases from J, the junction contained 12 bases not matched to a gene. Germline CDR1 SGHAT, CDR2 FQNNGV. The CDR3 covers 16 residues. This CDR3 reads CASSPKRGTGVDEQYF. The DNA of the CDR3 is TGTGCCAGCAGCCCGAAGAGGGGGACAGGGGTTGACGAGCAGTACTTC. Variable domain in full (rest from reference TRBV11-2 and TRBJ2-7): EAGVAQSPRYKIIEKRQSVAFWCNPISGHATLYWYQQILGQGPKLLIQFQNNGVVDDSQLPKDRFSAERLKGVDSTLKIQPAKLEDSAVYLCASSPKRGTGVDEQYFGPGTRLTVT.

The rearrangement uses TRBV4-2 and TRBJ2-3, with D possibly TRBD1 on 6 matching bases. Germline V lookup: CDR1 LGHNA, CDR2 YNFKEQ. Trimming removed 1 base at V and 4 bases at J, with 18 bases between. CDR3 length equals 17 residues. The CDR3 region is CASSQGTGQRGSDTQYF. CDR3 DNA sequence: TGTGCCAGCAGCCAAGGAACAGGCCAAAGGGGGTCAGATACGCAGTATTTT.

The chain couples TRBV7-2 to TRBJ2-6, with D tentatively TRBD1 (6 bases). Germline V gives CDR1 SGHTA, CDR2 FQGNSA. The length of the CDR3 is 17 residues. V was cut by 4 bases and J by 1 base, with 14 bases left in between. The CDR3 reads CASSSTGFESGANVLTF. The CDR3 nucleotides are TGTGCCAGCAGCTCGACAGGTTTCGAATCTGGGGCCAACGTCCTGACTTTC.

The chain joins TRBV10-3 to TRBJ2-3, with D unclear. The ends were cut back, 6 bases at V and 8 bases at J, with 12 bases in the middle. This CDR3 region has 12 residues. Germline V gives CDR1 ENHRY, CDR2 SYGVKD. The CDR3 region is CAISDLAVTQYF. The DNA for the CDR3 is TGTGCCATCAGCGACCTCGCGGTTACGCAGTATTTT.

The J gene is TRBJ2-7, the V gene TRBV18; maybe TRBD2 (5 bases). V lost 0 bases to trimming and J lost 2 bases, with 8 bases between them. The germline V gene encodes CDR1 KGHSH and CDR2 LQKENI. CDR3 length equals 14 residues. CDR3 DNA sequence: TGTGCCAGCTCACCACCGGAGGAAACCTACGAGCAGTACTTC. Its translation: CASSPPEETYEQYF.

The V gene is TRBV19, the J gene TRBJ2-1, with TRBD2 identical over 9 bases. The CDR3 is 17 amino acids. CDR1 is LNHDA and CDR2 is SQIVND in the germline V gene (reference sequence). The J segment lost 6 bases and the V segment lost 4 bases, leaving 13 bases of the junction unmatched. CDR3 in DNA: TGTGCCAGTAGTACCCGCGGGGGTAGCGGGAGTTCCAATGAGCAGTTCTTC. As protein: CASSTRGGSGSSNEQFF.

This chain uses TRBV5-4 with TRBJ2-3, with a possible D match to TRBD2 (7 bases). Germline CDR1 SGHNT, CDR2 YYREEE (reference sequence). Trimming took off 3 bases at V and 1 base at J, with 15 bases between the two ends. CDR3 length: 16 amino acids. CDR3 sequence reads: CASSSEGGRGTDTQYF. CDR3 sequence (DNA): TGTGCCAGCAGCTCGGAAGGGGGGAGGGGCACAGATACGCAGTATTTT.

CDR3 loop: CSVGLVLRRETQYF. DNA of the CDR3: TGCAGCGTTGGATTGGTCCTCAGGCGAGAGACCCAGTACTTC. The chain uses TRBV29-1 and TRBJ2-5; unclear D gene. This CDR3 is 14 amino acids long. Germline-derived CDR1 and CDR2 are SQVTM and ANQGSEA. Trimming pared 4 bases from V and 4 bases from J, leaving 16 bases between.

The chain carries TRBV27 and TRBJ1-5; 7 bases are shared with TRBD1. CDR3 length: 15 residues. V was pared by 5 bases and J by 1 base, with 5 bases of the junction left unmatched. The germline V gene has CDR1 MNHEY and CDR2 SMNVEV (reference sequence). In DNA form, the CDR3 reads TGTGCCAGCAGTCCTGACAGGGCGAGCAATCAGCCCCAGCATTTT. Translated, it gives CASSPDRASNQPQHF.

This clone has only one observation. The gene calls are TRBV2 and TRBJ2-7; 10 bases are a match to TRBD2. CDR1 and CDR2 (germline): SNHLY, FYNNEI. Losses at the gene ends were 10 bases for V and 4 bases for J; bases not matched to a gene: 22. This CDR3 is 18 amino acids long. DNA for the CDR3: TGTGCCACCGAAGCGAGACTAGCGGGCGGACGCAACCAATACGAGCAGTACTTC. Its protein is CATEARLAGGRNQYEQYF.

This chain connects TRBV5-4 to TRBJ2-5; TRBD1 matches at 9 bases. CDR1 SGHNT and CDR2 YYREEE come from the germline V gene (reference sequence). The CDR3 totals 14 residues. Trimming took 4 bases from V and 5 from J; bases not matched to a gene: 6. CDR3: CASSRRTGDETQYF. CDR3 nucleotide sequence: TGTGCCAGCAGCAGGAGGACAGGGGACGAGACCCAGTACTTC.